The 10 T cell receptor beta chains below were found in one sample sequenced in a study of blood T cell repertoires in COVID-19. The assay was immunoSEQ multiplex PCR, and TCRdb's table has in-frame clones only and misses some. The table includes fewer than 700,000 clones, about 88% detected once. The specimen was peripheral blood. The receptors were gathered from a woman aged 45-65 years with COVID-19, enrolled during active disease.

Notes on this clone: This specimen includes other DNA sequences encoding the same CDR3. The chain carries TRBV6-1 and TRBJ1-1; no reliable D call. Trimming left V 0 bases short and J 8 bases short, with 10 bases between. Germline lookup yields CDR1 MNHNS and CDR2 SASEGT. The CDR3 has 13 amino acids. The CDR3 loop reads CASSEARGTEAFF. The CDR3 nucleotides are TGTGCCAGCAGTGAAGCGCGAGGAACAGAAGCTTTCTTT.

The chain carries TRBV6-5 and TRBJ1-2; the match to TRBD1 covers 7 bases. From germline, CDR1 is MNHEY and CDR2 SVGAGI. The CDR3 sequence is 15 residues long. V lost 2 bases and J lost 10; bases outside the gene matches: 13. This chain's CDR3 is CASSYRIGQVFDYTF. In DNA, the CDR3 is TGTGCCAGCAGTTACCGCATCGGACAGGTTTTTGACTACACCTTC.

V and J are TRBV4-2 and TRBJ2-1, with 10 nucleotides matching TRBD2. The CDR3 consists of 17 residues. Germline CDR1 reads LGHNA; CDR2 reads YNFKEQ. J was trimmed by 7 bases and V by 0 bases; bases with no gene match: 9. CDR3 amino acids: CASSQDEAGGRWNEQFF. The CDR3 DNA reads TGTGCCAGCAGCCAAGATGAAGCGGGGGGGCGTTGGAATGAGCAGTTCTTC.

The V call is TRBV19, the J call TRBJ1-1, with D possibly matching TRBD1 (6 bases). CDR1 is LNHDA, CDR2 SQIVND, per germline (reference sequence). Deletions cut 8 bases from V and 10 bases from J, with 17 bases between. The CDR3 contains 12 residues. This CDR3 reads CASGLGAWGAFF. The CDR3 nucleotides read TGTGCCAGTGGGCTGGGGGCATGGGGAGCTTTCTTT.

Only one count was recorded for this clone. This chain links TRBV6-5 with TRBJ1-1, with D unresolved. CDR1 and CDR2 from the germline V gene are MNHEY and SVGAGI. V was shortened by 11 bases and J by 2 bases, with 12 bases between the two germline ends. This CDR3 is built from 12 residues. The CDR3 region is CAARDRNTEAFF. The CDR3 DNA follows: TGTGCCGCGAGGGATCGTAACACTGAAGCTTTCTTT.

This clone showed up just once. This chain connects TRBV30 to TRBJ1-3, with no clear D. Germline V gene sequence: CDR1 GTSNPN, CDR2 SVGIG (reference sequence). The CDR3 has 15 amino acids. The CDR3 here is CAVGRGPSSGNTIYF. The CDR3 region has the DNA TGTGCTGTAGGGAGAGGACCGAGCTCTGGAAACACCATATATTTT.

The rearrangement joins TRBV3-1 (or the pseudogene TRBV3-2) to TRBJ1-5; 7 positions agree with TRBD1. The CDR3 covers 18 residues. CDR1 LGHDT and CDR2 YNNKEL come from the germline V gene (reference sequence). V shed 2 bases, J shed 9 bases, and the junction held 19 bases outside the gene matches. As DNA, the CDR3 is TGTGCCAGCAGCCAACCGCCATTGAGACAGGGCGGTTTAGGGCCCCAGCATTTT. The encoded protein is CASSQPPLRQGGLGPQHF.

V gene TRBV3-1 (or the pseudogene TRBV3-2) combines with J gene TRBJ2-3; TRBD1 agrees at 12 bases. Unmatched junction bases numbered 7, after V lost 4 bases and J lost 2 bases. This CDR3 has 17 residues. The V gene's germline CDR1 is LGHDT and CDR2 YNNKEL (reference sequence). The DNA of the CDR3 is TGTGCCAGCAGCCGGGTTGGGACAGGGGGCCCCACAGATACGCAGTATTTT. This gives the protein CASSRVGTGGPTDTQYF.

The chain links TRBV12-3 or TRBV12-4 to TRBJ2-1; 9 bases are a match to TRBD2. V dropped 6 bases and J dropped 9; count of bases not matched to a gene: 6. The length of the CDR3 is 13 residues. The CDR3 region has the DNA TGTGCCAGCAGGCGGGGGGGCCCGGGTGAGCAGTTCTTC. It encodes CASRRGGPGEQFF.

Here the CDR3 DNA reads TGTGCCAGCAGCGTCTCCTACGAGCAGTACTTC. The encoded protein is CASSVSYEQYF. The rearrangement joins TRBV2 to TRBJ2-7; D unclear. This CDR3 is built from 11 residues. Germline lookup yields CDR1 SNHLY and CDR2 FYNNEI. V shed 6 bases and J shed 0 bases, with 3 bases lying between them.